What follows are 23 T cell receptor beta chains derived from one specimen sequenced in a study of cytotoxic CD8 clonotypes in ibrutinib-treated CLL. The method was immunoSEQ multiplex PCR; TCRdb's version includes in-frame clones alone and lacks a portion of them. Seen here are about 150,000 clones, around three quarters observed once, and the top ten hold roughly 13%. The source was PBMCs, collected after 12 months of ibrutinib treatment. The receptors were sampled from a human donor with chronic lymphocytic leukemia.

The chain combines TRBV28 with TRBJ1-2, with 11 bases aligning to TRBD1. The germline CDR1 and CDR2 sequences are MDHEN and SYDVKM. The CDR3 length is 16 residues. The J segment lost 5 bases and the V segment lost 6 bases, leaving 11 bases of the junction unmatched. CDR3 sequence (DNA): TGTGCCAGCAGGACAACCGGGACAGGGGGTCTGTATGGCTACACCTTC. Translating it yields CASRTTGTGGLYGYTF.

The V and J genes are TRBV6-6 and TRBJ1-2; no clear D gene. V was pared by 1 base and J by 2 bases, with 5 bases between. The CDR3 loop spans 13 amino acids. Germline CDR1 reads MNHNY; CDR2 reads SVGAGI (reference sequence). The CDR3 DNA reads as TGTGCCAGCAGTTACTTGGGAAACTATGGCTACACCTTC. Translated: CASSYLGNYGYTF.

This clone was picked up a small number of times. The CDR3 nucleotides are TGTGCCAGCAGTTACTCCGGGGTCGGGGAGACCCAGTACTTC. It specifies CASSYSGVGETQYF. The V gene is TRBV6-5, the J gene TRBJ2-5; the D gene is possibly TRBD2 (5 bases). The length of the CDR3 is 14 residues. With 0 bases removed from V and 5 bases from J, the gap between germline ends came to 10 bases. Looked up from germline, CDR1 is MNHEY and CDR2 is SVGAGI.

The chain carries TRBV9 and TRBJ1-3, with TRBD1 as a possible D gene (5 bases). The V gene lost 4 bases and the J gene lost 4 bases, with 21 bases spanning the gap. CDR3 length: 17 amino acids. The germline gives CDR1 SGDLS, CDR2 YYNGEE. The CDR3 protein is CASSPRGFEGRGNTIYF. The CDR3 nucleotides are TGTGCCAGCAGCCCCCGGGGCTTTGAAGGGAGGGGAAACACCATATATTTT.

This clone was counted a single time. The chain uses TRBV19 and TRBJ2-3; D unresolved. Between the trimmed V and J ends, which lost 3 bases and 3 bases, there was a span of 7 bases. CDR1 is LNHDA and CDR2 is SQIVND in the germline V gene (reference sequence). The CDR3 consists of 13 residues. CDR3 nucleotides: TGTGCCAGTAGTATCGAGAAGACAGATACGCAGTATTTT. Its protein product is CASSIEKTDTQYF.

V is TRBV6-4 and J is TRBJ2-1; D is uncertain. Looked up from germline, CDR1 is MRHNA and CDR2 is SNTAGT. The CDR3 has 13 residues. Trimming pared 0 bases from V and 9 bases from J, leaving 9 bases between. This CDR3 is CASSDSNLGEQFF. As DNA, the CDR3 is TGTGCCAGCAGTGACTCGAATCTCGGTGAGCAGTTCTTC.

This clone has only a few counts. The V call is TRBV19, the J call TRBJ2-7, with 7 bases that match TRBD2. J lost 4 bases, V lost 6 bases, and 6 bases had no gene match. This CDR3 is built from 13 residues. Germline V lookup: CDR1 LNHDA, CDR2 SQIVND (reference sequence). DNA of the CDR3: TGTGCCAGTAGCTGGACTAGTGGGTACGAGCAGTACTTC. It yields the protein CASSWTSGYEQYF.

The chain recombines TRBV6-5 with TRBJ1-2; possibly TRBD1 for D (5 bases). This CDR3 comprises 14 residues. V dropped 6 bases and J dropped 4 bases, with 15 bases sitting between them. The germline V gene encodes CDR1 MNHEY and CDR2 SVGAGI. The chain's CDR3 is CASRTGRLAYGYTF. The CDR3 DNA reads TGTGCCAGCAGAACGGGACGGTTGGCCTATGGCTACACCTTC.

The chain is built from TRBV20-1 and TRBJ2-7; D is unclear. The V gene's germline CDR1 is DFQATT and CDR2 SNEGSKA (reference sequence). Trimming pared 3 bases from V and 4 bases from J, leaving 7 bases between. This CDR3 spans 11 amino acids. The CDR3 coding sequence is TGCAGTGCTAGCGACCTTTACGAGCAGTACTTC. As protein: CSASDLYEQYF.

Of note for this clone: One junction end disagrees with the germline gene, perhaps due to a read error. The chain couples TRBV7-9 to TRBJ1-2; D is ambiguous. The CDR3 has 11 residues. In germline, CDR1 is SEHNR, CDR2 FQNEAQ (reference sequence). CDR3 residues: CASSRYYGYTF. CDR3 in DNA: TGTGCCAGCAGCCGATACTACGGCTACACCTTC.

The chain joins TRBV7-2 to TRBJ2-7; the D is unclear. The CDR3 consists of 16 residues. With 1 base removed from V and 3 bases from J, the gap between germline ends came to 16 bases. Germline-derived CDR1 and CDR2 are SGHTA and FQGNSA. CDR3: CASSLGAQSTLYEQYF. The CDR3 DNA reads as TGTGCCAGCAGCTTAGGGGCCCAGAGTACGCTCTACGAGCAGTACTTC.

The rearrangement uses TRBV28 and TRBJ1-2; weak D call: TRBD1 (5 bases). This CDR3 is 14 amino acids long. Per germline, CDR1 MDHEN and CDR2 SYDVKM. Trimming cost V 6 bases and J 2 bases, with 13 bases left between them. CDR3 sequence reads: CASSLLGGNYGYTF. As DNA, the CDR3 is TGTGCCAGCAGCCTGCTGGGGGGAAACTATGGCTACACCTTC.

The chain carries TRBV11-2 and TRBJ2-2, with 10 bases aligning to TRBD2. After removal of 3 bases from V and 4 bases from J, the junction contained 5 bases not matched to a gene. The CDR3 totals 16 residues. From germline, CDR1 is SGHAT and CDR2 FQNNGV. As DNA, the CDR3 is TGTGCCAGCAGCTTTTCTCTAGCGGGAGTCACCGGGGAGCTGTTTTTT. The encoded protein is CASSFSLAGVTGELFF. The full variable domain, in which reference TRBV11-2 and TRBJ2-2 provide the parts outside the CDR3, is EAGVAQSPRYKIIEKRQSVAFWCNPISGHATLYWYQQILGQGPKLLIQFQNNGVVDDSQLPKDRFSAERLKGVDSTLKIQPAKLEDSAVYLCASSFSLAGVTGELFFGEGSRLTVL.

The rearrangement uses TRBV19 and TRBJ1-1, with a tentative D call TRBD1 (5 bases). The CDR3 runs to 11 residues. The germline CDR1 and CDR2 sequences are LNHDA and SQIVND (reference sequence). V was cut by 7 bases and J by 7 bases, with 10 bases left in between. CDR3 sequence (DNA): TGTGCCAGTAAAACAGGTCTTGAAGCTTTCTTT. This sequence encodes CASKTGLEAFF.

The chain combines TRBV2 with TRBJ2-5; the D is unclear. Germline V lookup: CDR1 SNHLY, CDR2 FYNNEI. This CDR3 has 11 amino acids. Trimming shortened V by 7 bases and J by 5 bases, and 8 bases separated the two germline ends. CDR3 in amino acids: CASIAPETQYF. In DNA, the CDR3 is TGTGCCAGCATAGCTCCGGAGACCCAGTACTTC.

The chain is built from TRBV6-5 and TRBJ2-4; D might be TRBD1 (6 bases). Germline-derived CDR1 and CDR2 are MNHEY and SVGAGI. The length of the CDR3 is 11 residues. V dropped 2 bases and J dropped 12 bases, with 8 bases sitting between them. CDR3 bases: TGTGCCAGCAGTTACGGCAGGGGTCAGTACTTC. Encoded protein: CASSYGRGQYF.

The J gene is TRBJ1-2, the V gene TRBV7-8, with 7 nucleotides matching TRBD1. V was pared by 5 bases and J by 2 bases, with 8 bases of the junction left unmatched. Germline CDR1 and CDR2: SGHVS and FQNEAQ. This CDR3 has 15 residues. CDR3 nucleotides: TGTGCCAGCAGCCGCCCAAGGACAGGAAACTATGGCTACACCTTC. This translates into CASSRPRTGNYGYTF.

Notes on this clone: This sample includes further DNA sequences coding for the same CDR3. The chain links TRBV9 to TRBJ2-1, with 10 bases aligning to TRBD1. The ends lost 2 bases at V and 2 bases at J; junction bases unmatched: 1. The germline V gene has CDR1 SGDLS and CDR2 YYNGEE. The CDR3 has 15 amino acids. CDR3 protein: CASSVGQGAYNEQFF. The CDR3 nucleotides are TGTGCCAGCAGCGTCGGACAGGGGGCCTACAATGAGCAGTTCTTC.

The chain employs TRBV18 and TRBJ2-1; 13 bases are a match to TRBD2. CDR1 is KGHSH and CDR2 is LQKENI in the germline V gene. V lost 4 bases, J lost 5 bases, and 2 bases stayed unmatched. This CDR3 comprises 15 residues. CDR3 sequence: CASSRGLAGDNEQFF. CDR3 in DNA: TGTGCCAGCTCACGAGGACTAGCGGGGGACAATGAGCAGTTCTTC.

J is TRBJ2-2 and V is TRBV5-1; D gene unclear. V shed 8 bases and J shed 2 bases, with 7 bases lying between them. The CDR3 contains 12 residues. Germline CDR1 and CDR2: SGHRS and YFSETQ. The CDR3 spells CASTTNTGELFF. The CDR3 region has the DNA TGCGCCAGTACAACAAACACCGGGGAGCTGTTTTTT.

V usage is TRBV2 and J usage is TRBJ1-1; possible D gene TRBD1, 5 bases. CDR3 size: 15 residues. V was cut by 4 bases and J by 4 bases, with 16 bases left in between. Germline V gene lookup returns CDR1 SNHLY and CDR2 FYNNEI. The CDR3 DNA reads TGTGCCAGCAGTGGGGGGGGTTCTCGTGGCACTGAAGCTTTCTTT. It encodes CASSGGGSRGTEAFF.

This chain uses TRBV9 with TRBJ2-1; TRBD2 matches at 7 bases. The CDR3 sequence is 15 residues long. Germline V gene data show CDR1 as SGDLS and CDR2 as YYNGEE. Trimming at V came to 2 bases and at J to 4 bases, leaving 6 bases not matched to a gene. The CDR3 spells CASSVSGTTYNEQFF. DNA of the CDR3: TGTGCCAGCAGCGTCTCCGGGACTACGTACAATGAGCAGTTCTTC.

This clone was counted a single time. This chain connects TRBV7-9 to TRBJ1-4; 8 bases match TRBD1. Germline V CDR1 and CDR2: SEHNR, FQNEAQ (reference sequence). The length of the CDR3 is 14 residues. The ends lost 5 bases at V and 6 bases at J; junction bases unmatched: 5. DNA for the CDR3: TGTGCCAGCAGCCGGACAGGGTCGGATGAAAAACTGTTTTTT. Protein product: CASSRTGSDEKLFF.